Listed below are T cell receptor beta chains from one sample, sequenced in a study of blood T cell repertoires in COVID-19. The method was immunoSEQ multiplex PCR; TCRdb's version includes in-frame clones alone and lacks a portion of them. This sample has 200,000 or so clones, with under 90% found just once. Sequencing used peripheral blood. All receptors derive from a man between 60 and 75 years old who had recovered from COVID-19. Each CDR3 is given without its conserved first and last residue.

v_call cdr3_length cdr3_aa
TRBV9 12 ASSVARWNTEAF
TRBV4-3 13 ASSQEIGTAYEQY
TRBV3-1/TRBV3-2 12 ASSQNGLSYGYT
TRBV5-4 13 ASSKAGIQTYEQY
TRBV19 16 ASSQDSGRAGNTGELF
TRBV3-1/TRBV3-2 12 ASRAQGAGETQY
TRBV11-2 12 ASSLNRATEKLF
TRBV2 12 ASSVSGGTEKLF
TRBV11-3 14 ASSFRRGLSTGELF
TRBV7-3 12 ASSLTRAQETQY
TRBV4-3 12 ASSQDWGTLGYT
TRBV6-1 15 ASSALPLAGGTDTQY
TRBV5-6 14 ASSLRTAVLVHGYT
TRBV30 10 AWRGASWGYT
TRBV25-1 12 ASRGTGFTTEAF
TRBV7-6 11 ASSPFLLNEQF
TRBV5-5 13 ASSQTIGGGEKLF
TRBV7-2 12 ASSAGISRNTIY
TRBV18 17 ASSSGFAARTSSYNEQF
TRBV11-3 11 ASSWASNNEQF
TRBV14 17 ASSQGLRDRGRFITEAF
TRBV4-1 14 ASSQDRGGKRAEAF
TRBV4-1 12 ASSLGLAEETQY
TRBV9 12 ASSVVSYNSPLH
TRBV7-9 13 ASSLGGVSNQPQH
TRBV6-5 12 ASSPRDSYYGYT
TRBV19 16 ASRPGLRTGTSSTEAF
TRBV25-1 13 ASIGQGSSYNEQF
TRBV27 13 ASRSWDRDYNEQF
TRBV6-6 14 ASRLLGQSISQPQH
TRBV7-3 15 ASSLTRMGQGANEQF